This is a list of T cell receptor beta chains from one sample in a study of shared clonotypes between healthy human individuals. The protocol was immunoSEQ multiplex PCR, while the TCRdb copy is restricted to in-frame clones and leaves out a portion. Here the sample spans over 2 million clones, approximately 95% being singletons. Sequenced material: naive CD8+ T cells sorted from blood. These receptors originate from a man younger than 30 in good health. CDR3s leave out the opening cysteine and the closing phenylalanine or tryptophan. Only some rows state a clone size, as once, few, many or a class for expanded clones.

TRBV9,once,ASSVVEGHEQY
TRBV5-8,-,ASSPRGTGELF
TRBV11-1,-,ASSRTSGSYNEQF
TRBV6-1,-,ASSEWGDRVPNEQF
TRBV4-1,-,ASSRTQGSYEQY
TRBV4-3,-,ASSQYPGQGSAGELF
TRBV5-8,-,ASSPPQY
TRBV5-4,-,ASSPLASGGGTDTQY
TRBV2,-,ASTTSTGTGGPYEQY
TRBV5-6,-,ASSGGLLMGEQY
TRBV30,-,AWSVRGRGGAF
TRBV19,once,ASSILYSPAELF
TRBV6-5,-,ASSYSGTGGYEQF
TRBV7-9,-,ASSGPGGEYGYT
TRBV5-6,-,ASSFGLGPDFYEQY
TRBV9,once,ASSVSPPGGAGNTIY
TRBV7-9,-,ASSFRTSGGNPQETQY
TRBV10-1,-,ASSEREGEQF
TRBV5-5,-,ASSRGPISY
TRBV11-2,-,ASSLIGGAETQY
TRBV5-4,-,ASSHLADTQY
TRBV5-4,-,ASSLKGSETQY
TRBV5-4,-,ASSSVVFDNEQF
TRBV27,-,ASSTRTGELDTQY
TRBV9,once,ASSVGTGGRQETQY
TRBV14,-,ASSQASGRAGEQF
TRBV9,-,ASSAPRIDQTSYNEQF
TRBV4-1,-,ASSQGVGPPYEQY
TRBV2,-,ASSRVRGMNTEAF
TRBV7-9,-,ASSLGQGNQPQH
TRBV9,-,ASSAFPGQGAQSSYNEQF
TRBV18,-,ASSPISLNTGELF
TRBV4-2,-,ASRPPSGYEQY
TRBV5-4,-,ASSSYVIYGYT
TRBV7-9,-,ASSPARGSSYNEQF
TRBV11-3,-,ASSLVSTKNQPQH
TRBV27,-,ASSIQGTDQPQH
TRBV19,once,ASSVVGGREQY
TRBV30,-,AWSLGGGYT
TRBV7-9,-,ASSLVSGTQGNEQF
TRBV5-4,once,ASSQRQGLYNEQF
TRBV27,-,ASSSTGFAGELF
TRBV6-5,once,ASSAYGTGENEQF
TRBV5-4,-,ASSSRDSPYEQY
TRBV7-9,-,ASSSAELRGPYEQY
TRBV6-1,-,ASSESGGEQY
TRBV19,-,ASSKPHQETQY
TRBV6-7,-,ASSLPSGTGGCGYT
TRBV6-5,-,ASSPQGSNEQF
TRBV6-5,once,ASSYLQVPRDEQY
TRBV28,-,ASSDWTGGGDGYT
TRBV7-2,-,ASSFGQSLYSNQPQH
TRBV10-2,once,ASSESRSYEQY